This record covers a single T cell receptor beta chain. Using immunoSEQ multiplex PCR, the repertoire was profiled, and TCRdb retains in-frame clones only, with some absent. The sample lists under 60,000 clones, about 77% seen once, with about 25% in the top ten. This sample stems from a study of blood T cell repertoires in COVID-19. This clonotype was obtained from a human donor in a cohort sampled during active COVID-19. Sequenced: peripheral blood.

The CDR3 DNA reads TGCAGCGTTGAAAAAACAGGGATGGGCACTGAAGCTTTCTTT. Translated: CSVEKTGMGTEAFF. The chain employs TRBV29-1 and TRBJ1-1; perhaps TRBD1 as D (6 bases). This CDR3 spans 14 amino acids. V dropped 2 bases and J dropped 4 bases, with 14 bases sitting between them. Per the germline V gene, CDR1 is SQVTM and CDR2 is ANQGSEA. The full variable domain, rest sourced from reference TRBV29-1 and TRBJ1-1, is SAVISQKPSRDICQRGTSLTIQCQVDSQVTMMFWYRQQPGQSLTLIATANQGSEATYESGFVIDKFPISRPNLTFSTLTVSNMSPEDSSIYLCSVEKTGMGTEAFFGQGTRLTVV.